This T cell receptor (beta chain) was retrieved from a study of blood T cell repertoires in COVID-19. The J segment lost 7 bases and the V segment lost 2 bases, leaving 9 bases of the junction unmatched. CDR1 is SGHRS, CDR2 YFSETQ, per germline. The CDR3 length is 14 residues. Repertoires were generated with immunoSEQ multiplex PCR, while TCRdb's copy carries only in-frame clones and drops some. The profile shows more than 100,000 clones, 84% of them singletons. The sample consisted of peripheral blood. The chain links TRBV5-1 to TRBJ2-7; 7 nucleotides agree with TRBD1. This TCR came from a man in his sixties with acute or convalescent COVID-19. CDR3 loop: CASSLGTVLGEQYF. CDR3 sequence (DNA): TGCGCCAGCAGCTTAGGGACAGTCCTCGGGGAGCAGTACTTC.